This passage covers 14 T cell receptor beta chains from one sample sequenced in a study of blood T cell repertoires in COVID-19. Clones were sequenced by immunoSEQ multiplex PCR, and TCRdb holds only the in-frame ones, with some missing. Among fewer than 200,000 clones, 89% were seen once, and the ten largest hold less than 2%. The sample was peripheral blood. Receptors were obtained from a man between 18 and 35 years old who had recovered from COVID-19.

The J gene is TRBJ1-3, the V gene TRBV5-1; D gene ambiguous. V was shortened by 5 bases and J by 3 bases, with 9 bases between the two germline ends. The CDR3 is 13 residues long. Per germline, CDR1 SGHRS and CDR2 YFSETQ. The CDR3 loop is CASRITDGNTIYF. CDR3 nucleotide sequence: TGCGCCAGCAGAATAACAGATGGAAACACCATATATTTT.

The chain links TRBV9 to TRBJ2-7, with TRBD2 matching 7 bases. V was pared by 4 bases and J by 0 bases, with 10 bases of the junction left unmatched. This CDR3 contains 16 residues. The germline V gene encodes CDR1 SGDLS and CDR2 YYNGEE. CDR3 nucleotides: TGTGCCAGCAGCCCTTCGGGAAGCGGGGTCTCCTACGAGCAGTACTTC. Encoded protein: CASSPSGSGVSYEQYF.

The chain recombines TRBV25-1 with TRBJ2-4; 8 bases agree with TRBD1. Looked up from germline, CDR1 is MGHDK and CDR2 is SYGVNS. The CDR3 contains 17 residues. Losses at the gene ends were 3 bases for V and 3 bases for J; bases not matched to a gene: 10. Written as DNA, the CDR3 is TGTGCCAGCAGTGAGATCGGACAGGGTGGAGGCAAAAACATTCAGTACTTC. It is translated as CASSEIGQGGGKNIQYF.

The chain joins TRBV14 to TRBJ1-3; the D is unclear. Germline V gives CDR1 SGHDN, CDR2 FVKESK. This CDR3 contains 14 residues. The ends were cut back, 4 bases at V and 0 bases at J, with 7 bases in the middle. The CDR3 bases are TGTGCCAGCAGCCGACAAGTCTCTGGAAACACCATATATTTT. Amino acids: CASSRQVSGNTIYF.

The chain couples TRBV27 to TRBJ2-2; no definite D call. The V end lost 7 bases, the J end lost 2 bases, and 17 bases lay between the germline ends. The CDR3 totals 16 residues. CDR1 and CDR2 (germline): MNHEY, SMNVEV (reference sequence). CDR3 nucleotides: TGTGCCAGCAACCATGTTGACTTACTAAACACCGGGGAGCTGTTTTTT. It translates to CASNHVDLLNTGELFF.

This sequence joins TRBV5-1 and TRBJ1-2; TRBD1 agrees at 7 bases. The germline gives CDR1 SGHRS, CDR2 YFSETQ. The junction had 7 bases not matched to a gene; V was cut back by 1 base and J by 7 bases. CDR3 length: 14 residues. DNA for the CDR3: TGCGCCAGCAGCTTGATTACAGGGGAGGCTGGCTACACCTTC. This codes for CASSLITGEAGYTF.

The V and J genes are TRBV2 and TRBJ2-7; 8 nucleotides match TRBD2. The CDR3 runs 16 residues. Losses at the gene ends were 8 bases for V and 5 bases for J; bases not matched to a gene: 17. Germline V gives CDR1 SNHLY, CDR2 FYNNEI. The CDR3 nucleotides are TGTGCCAGCCCCCCGAGCGGGAGAGTAAGGTTCGACGAGCAGTACTTC. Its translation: CASPPSGRVRFDEQYF.

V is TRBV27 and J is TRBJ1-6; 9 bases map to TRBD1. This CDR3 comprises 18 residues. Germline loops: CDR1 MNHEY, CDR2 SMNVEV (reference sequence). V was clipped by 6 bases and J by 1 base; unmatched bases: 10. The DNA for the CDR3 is TGTGCCAGCAGCCGGGACAGGGATGTCTGGTCCTATAATTCACCCCTCCACTTT. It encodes CASSRDRDVWSYNSPLHF.

CDR3 in DNA: TGCAGTTGCAGGGGCCCCGATACGCAGTATTTT. Amino acid sequence: CSCRGPDTQYF. J is TRBJ2-3 and V is TRBV20-1; a weak D match, TRBD1 (6 bases). CDR1 is DFQATT and CDR2 is SNEGSKA in the germline V gene (reference sequence). The length of the CDR3 is 11 residues. Deletions cut 8 bases from V and 6 bases from J, with 12 bases between.

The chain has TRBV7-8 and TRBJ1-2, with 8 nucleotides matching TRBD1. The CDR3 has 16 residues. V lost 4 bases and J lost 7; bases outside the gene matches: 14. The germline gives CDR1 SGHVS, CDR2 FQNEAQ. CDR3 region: CASSSSRAGGLSGYTF. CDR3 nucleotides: TGTGCCAGCAGCTCCTCAAGGGCAGGGGGCCTGAGTGGCTACACCTTC. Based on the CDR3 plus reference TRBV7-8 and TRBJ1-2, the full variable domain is GAGVSQSPRYKVAKRGQDVALRCDPISGHVSLFWYQQALGQGPEFLTYFQNEAQLDKSGLPSDRFFAERPEGSVSTLKIQRTQQEDSAVYLCASSSSRAGGLSGYTFGSGTRLTVV.

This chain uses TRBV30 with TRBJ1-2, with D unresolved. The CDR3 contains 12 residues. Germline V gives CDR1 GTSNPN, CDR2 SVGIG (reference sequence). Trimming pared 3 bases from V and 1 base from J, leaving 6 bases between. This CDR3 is CAWRQDNYGYTF. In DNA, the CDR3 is TGTGCCTGGAGGCAGGATAACTATGGCTACACCTTC. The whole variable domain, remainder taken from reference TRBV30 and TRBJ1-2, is SQTIHQWPATLVQPVGSPLSLECTVEGTSNPNLYWYRQAAGRGLQLLFYSVGIGQISSEVPQNLSASRPQDRQFILSSKKLLLSDSGFYLCAWRQDNYGYTFGSGTRLTVV.

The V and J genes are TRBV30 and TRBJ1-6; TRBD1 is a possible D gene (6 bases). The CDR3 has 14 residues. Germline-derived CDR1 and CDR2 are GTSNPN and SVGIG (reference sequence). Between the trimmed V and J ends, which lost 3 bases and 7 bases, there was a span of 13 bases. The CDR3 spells CAWSPGRGNSPLHF. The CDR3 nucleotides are TGTGCCTGGAGCCCGGGGAGGGGGAATTCACCCCTCCACTTT. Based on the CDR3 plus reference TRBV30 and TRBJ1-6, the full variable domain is SQTIHQWPATLVQPVGSPLSLECTVEGTSNPNLYWYRQAAGRGLQLLFYSVGIGQISSEVPQNLSASRPQDRQFILSSKKLLLSDSGFYLCAWSPGRGNSPLHFGNGTRLTVT.

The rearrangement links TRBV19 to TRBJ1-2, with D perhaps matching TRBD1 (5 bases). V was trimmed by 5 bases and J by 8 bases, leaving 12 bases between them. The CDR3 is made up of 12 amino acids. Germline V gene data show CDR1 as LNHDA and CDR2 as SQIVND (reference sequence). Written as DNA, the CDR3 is TGTGCCAGTAGTTCCCGACAGCGCGGCTACACCTTC. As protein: CASSSRQRGYTF.

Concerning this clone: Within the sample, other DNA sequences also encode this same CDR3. The CDR3 spells CASSLDSGNQPQHF. CDR3 bases: TGTGCCAGCAGCTTAGATTCGGGCAATCAGCCCCAGCATTTT. The chain uses TRBV7-2 and TRBJ1-5; D ambiguous. This CDR3 is built from 14 residues. CDR1 is SGHTA, CDR2 FQGNSA, per germline. The ends were cut back, 1 base at V and 2 bases at J, with 6 bases in the middle.